The source of this T cell receptor beta chain is a study of regulatory T cells in long-lasting Graves disease. Regarding time point: newly diagnosed GD, antithyroid drugs for less than 3 months. Researchers made the TCR library from RNA that was extracted from PBMCs. Diagnoses of Graves' disease were made by American Thyroid Association guidelines. This clonotype was counted at least ten times. The germline gene is not matched at one end of the junction; a read error may be the cause. Germline V gene lookup returns CDR1 SSHAT and CDR2 FNYEAQ (reference sequence). The length of the CDR3 is 17 residues. Building of the TCR beta libraries involved iRepertoire HTBI primers and Arm-PCR of CDR3 regions. One entry per CDR3 protein, called by TCRdb with MiXCR from the multiplex PCR reads. Of 400,000 to 500,000 distinct CDR3 sequences in the sample, approximately 16% were seen once. These data also formed part of another study, on T cells in Graves' hyperthyroidism and ophthalmopathy. That source notes: Ophthalmopathy was told apart from stable hyperthyroidism by a 13 V-J model.

The source material was peripheral blood mononuclear cells (PBMCs), sampled at new diagnosis, from a patient treated with antithyroid drugs. V gene TRBV7-7 combines with J gene TRBJ2-1; 14 bases fit TRBD2. This TCR came from a woman in her 30s with Graves disease. CDR3 in DNA: TGTGCTAGCAGCTCGACTAGCGGGAGGGCCTTGGGCAATGAGCAGTTCTTC. Amino acids: CASSSTSGRALGNEQFF.